There are a few counts of the clone carrying this T cell receptor beta chain. Its target is not known. Assay used: immunoSEQ multiplex PCR; TCRdb lists only in-frame clones, some missing. Here the sample spans 120,000 or so clones, 80% to 90% being singletons. The data originate from a study of T cell responses to AZD1222 COVID-19 vaccine. Findings and caveats of the study: The breadth and depth of Spike-specific TCRs increased once two AZD1222 doses had been given.

The specimen comprised peripheral blood, sampled on day 0 of AZD1222 vaccination. This receptor was obtained from an adult in good health.

The CDR3 reads CASTPQEGLASEQYF. The CDR3 DNA reads as TGTGCCAGCACCCCCCAAGAGGGACTAGCTTCCGAGCAGTACTTC. V and J are TRBV7-2 and TRBJ2-7, with 9 bases lining up with TRBD2. The V gene end was trimmed by 7 bases and the J gene end by 6 bases; junction bases not matched to a gene: 13. Germline values: CDR1 SGHTA, CDR2 FQGNSA. This CDR3 has 15 residues.